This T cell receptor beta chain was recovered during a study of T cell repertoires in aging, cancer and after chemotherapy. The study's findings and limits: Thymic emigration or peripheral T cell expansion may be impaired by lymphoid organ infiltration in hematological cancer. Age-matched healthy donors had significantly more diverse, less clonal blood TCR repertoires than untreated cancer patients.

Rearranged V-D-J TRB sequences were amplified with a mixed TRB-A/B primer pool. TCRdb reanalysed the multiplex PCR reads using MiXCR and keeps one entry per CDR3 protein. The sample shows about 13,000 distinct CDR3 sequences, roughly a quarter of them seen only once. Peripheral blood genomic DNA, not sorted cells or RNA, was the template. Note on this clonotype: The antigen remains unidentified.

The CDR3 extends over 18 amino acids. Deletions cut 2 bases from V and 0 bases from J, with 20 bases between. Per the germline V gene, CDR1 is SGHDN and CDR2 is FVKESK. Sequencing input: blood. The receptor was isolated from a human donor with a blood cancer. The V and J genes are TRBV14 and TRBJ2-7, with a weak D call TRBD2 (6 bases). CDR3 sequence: CASSQSFGALSGSYEQYV. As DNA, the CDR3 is TGTGCCAGCAGCCAAAGTTTTGGGGCACTTAGCGGCTCCTACGAGCAGTACGTC.